Below are 28 T cell receptor beta chains sequenced from a single sample in a study of cytomegalovirus exposure and HLA in healthy donors. The PCR ran on 60 Vbeta and 13 Jbeta primers. The table came from immunoSEQ multiplex PCR; TCRdb's copy has only in-frame clones and leaves some out. The sample yields around 190,000 clones, 75% to 85% seen once. The sequencing sample was made of PBMCs. These receptors all stem from a woman between 45 and 65 years old in good health and CMV-seronegative.

V is TRBV4-1 and J is TRBJ2-7; the match to TRBD2 covers 15 bases. Germline CDR1 MGHRA, CDR2 YSYEKL. The V segment lost 6 bases and the J segment 6 bases; nucleotides outside the gene matches: 0. This CDR3 comprises 13 residues. The CDR3 here is CASRGLAGGEQYF. The CDR3 DNA reads as TGCGCCAGCAGGGGACTAGCGGGAGGCGAGCAGTACTTC.

This clone was detected only once. This chain joins TRBV28 and TRBJ2-7, with TRBD1 matching over 7 bases. V lost 5 bases to trimming and J lost 0 bases; unmatched junction nucleotides: 4. The germline CDR1 and CDR2 sequences are MDHEN and SYDVKM. The CDR3 is made up of 14 amino acids. The CDR3 DNA sequence: TGTGCCAGCAGTCGGGACAGACGCTCCTACGAGCAGTACTTC. Translation gives CASSRDRRSYEQYF.

The rearrangement joins TRBV11-2 to TRBJ2-7; tentative D call: TRBD1 (6 bases). Trimming stripped 2 bases from V and 2 bases from J, with 7 bases between. This CDR3 has 13 residues. CDR1 SGHAT and CDR2 FQNNGV come from the germline V gene. The CDR3 DNA reads as TGTGCCAGCAGCTTAACAGGGACCTACGAGCAGTACTTC. Its translation is CASSLTGTYEQYF.

The chain combines TRBV6-5 with TRBJ1-3; D gene ambiguous. This CDR3 contains 16 residues. Per the germline V gene, CDR1 is MNHEY and CDR2 is SVGAGI. V lost 0 bases, J lost 0 bases, and 9 bases lay in between. CDR3 amino acids: CASSYSTSSSGNTIYF. In nucleotides, the CDR3 is TGTGCCAGCAGTTACTCAACAAGTTCCTCTGGAAACACCATATATTTT.

The gene calls are TRBV7-2 and TRBJ2-5, with 8 bases identical to TRBD2. CDR1 and CDR2 from the germline V gene are SGHTA and FQGNSA. CDR3 length: 16 residues. Unmatched junction bases numbered 12, after V lost 4 bases and J lost 5 bases. CDR3 sequence (DNA): TGTGCCAGCAGCTCTTACGTTGCGGGAGGCAGGGAGACCCAGTACTTC. This translates into CASSSYVAGGRETQYF.

V is TRBV7-9 and J is TRBJ2-1, with D uncertain. The CDR3 runs 12 residues. V was cut by 4 bases and J by 5 bases, with 6 bases left in between. Germline CDR1 reads SEHNR; CDR2 reads FQNEAQ (reference sequence). CDR3 DNA: TGTGCCAGCAGCTCGGGTAACAATGAGCAGTTCTTC. Protein sequence: CASSSGNNEQFF.

V gene TRBV23-1 combines with J gene TRBJ2-3, with no clear D. TRBV23-1 carries the ORF label, with uncertain function. Trimming stripped 1 base from V and 0 bases from J, with 8 bases between. The CDR3 has 15 amino acids. CDR3 in amino acids: CASSQWAKSTDTQYF. The CDR3, as DNA: TGCGCCAGCAGTCAATGGGCTAAGAGCACAGATACGCAGTATTTT.

The chain joins TRBV28 to TRBJ2-1; tentative D call: TRBD2 (5 bases). V lost 2 bases and J 7 bases, leaving 6 bases between the germline ends. The CDR3 consists of 12 residues. Germline values: CDR1 MDHEN, CDR2 SYDVKM. The CDR3 loop reads CASSLGENEQFF. The DNA of the CDR3 is TGTGCCAGCAGTTTAGGGGAGAATGAGCAGTTCTTC.

The chain links TRBV11-2 to TRBJ2-1; 10 nucleotides align to TRBD2. The CDR3 is 15 residues long. The germline CDR1 and CDR2 sequences are SGHAT and FQNNGV. With V trimmed by 5 bases and J by 8 bases, 9 bases remained unmatched. In DNA form, the CDR3 reads TGTGCCAGCAGCCATGGGACTAGCGTAAACGATGAGCAGTTCTTC. It specifies CASSHGTSVNDEQFF. Supplemented by reference TRBV11-2 and TRBJ2-1, the full variable domain reads EAGVAQSPRYKIIEKRQSVAFWCNPISGHATLYWYQQILGQGPKLLIQFQNNGVVDDSQLPKDRFSAERLKGVDSTLKIQPAKLEDSAVYLCASSHGTSVNDEQFFGPGTRLTVL.

CDR3 coding DNA: TGCGCCAGCAGCCCGGACACCTGGGAGACCCAGTACTTC. Protein: CASSPDTWETQYF. The chain links TRBV5-1 to TRBJ2-5; the D gene is possibly TRBD1 (5 bases). CDR1 and CDR2 (germline): SGHRS, YFSETQ. Trimming took off 4 bases at V and 5 bases at J, with 12 bases between the two ends. CDR3 length equals 13 residues.

CDR3: CSARTPTAQHF. In nucleotides, the CDR3 is TGCAGTGCTAGAACCCCTACGGCCCAGCATTTT. The rearrangement uses TRBV20-1 and TRBJ1-5; D is unresolved. CDR3 size: 11 residues. V was shortened by 2 bases and J by 11 bases, with 10 bases between the two germline ends. Germline V gene data show CDR1 as DFQATT and CDR2 as SNEGSKA (reference sequence).

V is TRBV5-1 and J is TRBJ2-1; 8 bases fit TRBD2. The germline gives CDR1 SGHRS, CDR2 YFSETQ. The CDR3 runs to 15 residues. V was clipped by 6 bases and J by 8 bases; unmatched bases: 13. As DNA, the CDR3 is TGCGCCAGCACCTTCTCCGGGGCGGGAGGCGATGAGCAGTTCTTC. It yields the protein CASTFSGAGGDEQFF.

The V gene is TRBV7-2, the J gene TRBJ1-1, with TRBD1 matching over 7 bases. Per the germline V gene, CDR1 is SGHTA and CDR2 is FQGNSA. CDR3 length: 15 amino acids. The junction had 11 bases not matched to a gene; V was cut back by 6 bases and J by 4 bases. Here the CDR3 DNA reads TGTGCCAGCAGATCCGACAGGGCGGCCCCCACTGAAGCTTTCTTT. The encoded protein is CASRSDRAAPTEAFF.

The genes are TRBV6-1 and TRBJ2-7; TRBD1 might be the D (5 bases). From germline, CDR1 is MNHNS and CDR2 SASEGT. The CDR3 has 15 residues. Trimming cost V 5 bases and J 3 bases, with 17 bases left between them. CDR3 sequence: CASSRPDRGIYEQYF. CDR3 coding DNA: TGTGCCAGCAGTCGCCCTGATAGGGGAATCTACGAGCAGTACTTC.

In its sample, this clone was seen a few times. The rearrangement links TRBV5-6 to TRBJ1-5; no reliable D call. This CDR3 has 14 residues. The V gene's germline CDR1 is SGHDT and CDR2 YYEEEE. Trimming took 10 bases from V and 0 from J, leaving 14 bases between them. The DNA of the CDR3 is TGTGCCCGGAAGGTCGGGGATAGCAATCAGCCCCAGCATTTT. Encoded protein: CARKVGDSNQPQHF.

V usage is TRBV11-1 and J usage is TRBJ2-7; D perhaps matches TRBD2 (5 bases). CDR3 length: 12 amino acids. CDR1 and CDR2 from the germline V gene are SGHAT and FQDESV (reference sequence). Trimming left V 6 bases short and J 3 bases short, with 9 bases between. The CDR3 DNA reads as TGTGCCAGCAGTTCTCGGGGCTACGAGCAGTACTTC. Encoded protein: CASSSRGYEQYF.

This chain joins TRBV7-9 and TRBJ2-7; TRBD1 agrees at 10 bases. Germline trimming cut 11 bases from V and 6 bases from J; bases unmatched to any gene: 13. The germline V gene encodes CDR1 SEHNR and CDR2 FQNEAQ (reference sequence). This CDR3 comprises 14 residues. The CDR3 bases are TGTGCCTCCCGGGACAGGGGCATCAGGGGCGAGCAGTACTTC. Amino acid sequence: CASRDRGIRGEQYF.

This clone appeared a single time. V and J are TRBV5-1 and TRBJ1-1; D not resolved. Germline V gene sequence: CDR1 SGHRS, CDR2 YFSETQ. The CDR3 is 16 amino acids. The V end was cut by 4 bases, the J end by 0 bases, with 16 bases between. CDR3 coding DNA: TGCGCCAGCAGCATACCGGGAGGCCCTATGAACACTGAAGCTTTCTTT. Amino acids: CASSIPGGPMNTEAFF.

The chain couples TRBV7-2 to TRBJ2-7; D not certain. Germline V gives CDR1 SGHTA, CDR2 FQGNSA. This CDR3 contains 15 residues. V dropped 7 bases and J dropped 0 bases, with 16 bases sitting between them. The CDR3 here is CASTLGGQSSYEQYF. The CDR3 bases are TGTGCCAGCACTCTTGGCGGCCAAAGCTCCTACGAGCAGTACTTC.

The chain joins TRBV6-5 to TRBJ2-2, with 11 positions matching TRBD1. Losses at the gene ends were 7 bases for V and 8 bases for J; bases not matched to a gene: 6. The germline CDR1 and CDR2 sequences are MNHEY and SVGAGI. The CDR3 is 14 amino acids. CDR3 protein: CASTKDRGLGELFF. The DNA for the CDR3 is TGTGCCAGCACCAAGGACAGGGGGCTGGGGGAGCTGTTTTTT.

The rearrangement links TRBV19 to TRBJ1-5; TRBD1 matches at 7 bases. Trimming at V came to 3 bases and at J to 3 bases, leaving 2 bases not matched to a gene. Germline CDR1 is LNHDA and CDR2 is SQIVND (reference sequence). CDR3 size: 14 residues. DNA for the CDR3: TGTGCCAGTAGTATGGGACAGTACAATCAGCCCCAGCATTTT. Amino acids: CASSMGQYNQPQHF.

Written as DNA, the CDR3 is TGTGCCAGCAGCTTAGCACTAGCGGGCTCCTACAATGAGCAGTTCTTC. It translates to CASSLALAGSYNEQFF. The genes are TRBV7-2 and TRBJ2-1, with 9 bases identical to TRBD2. J was trimmed by 0 bases and V by 0 bases; bases with no gene match: 0. Germline V CDR1 and CDR2: SGHTA, FQGNSA. The CDR3 length is 16 residues.

The V and J genes are TRBV27 and TRBJ2-1, with 7 bases fitting TRBD2. The CDR3 is 15 residues long. J lost 6 bases, V lost 3 bases, and 8 bases had no gene match. Germline V gene sequence: CDR1 MNHEY, CDR2 SMNVEV (reference sequence). The CDR3 DNA is TGTGCCAGCAGTTTGACTAGCTGGCGAACCAATGAGCAGTTCTTC. This codes for CASSLTSWRTNEQFF.

This clone was seen just once. The chain uses TRBV27 and TRBJ2-7, with no clear D. CDR3 size: 14 residues. Germline assignment: CDR1 MNHEY and CDR2 SMNVEV (reference sequence). V lost 7 bases and J lost 1, with 14 bases in between. DNA of the CDR3: TGTGCCAGCAAGGCTGATGACTCTTCCTACGAGCAGTACTTC. Translating gives CASKADDSSYEQYF.

The gene calls are TRBV19 and TRBJ2-1; 10 nucleotides align to TRBD1. CDR1 and CDR2 (germline): LNHDA, SQIVND (reference sequence). There are 17 residues in the CDR3. With V trimmed by 4 bases and J by 6 bases, 12 bases remained unmatched. The CDR3 DNA reads TGTGCCAGTAGTACGACAGGGGGCTTCAACCTTGTCAATGAGCAGTTCTTC. This gives the protein CASSTTGGFNLVNEQFF.

The sample holds a few counts of this clone. The chain couples TRBV30 to TRBJ2-2; D may be TRBD2 (6 bases). The CDR3 loop spans 13 amino acids. The V gene lost 4 bases and the J gene lost 5 bases, with 11 bases spanning the gap. The germline V gene encodes CDR1 GTSNPN and CDR2 SVGIG (reference sequence). CDR3 loop: CAWTIGGTGELFF. The CDR3, as DNA: TGTGCCTGGACGATCGGGGGTACCGGGGAGCTGTTTTTT. The full variable domain, rest sourced from reference TRBV30 and TRBJ2-2, is SQTIHQWPATLVQPVGSPLSLECTVEGTSNPNLYWYRQAAGRGLQLLFYSVGIGQISSEVPQNLSASRPQDRQFILSSKKLLLSDSGFYLCAWTIGGTGELFFGEGSRLTVL.

The V call is TRBV28, the J call TRBJ2-5, with D hard to call. CDR1 and CDR2 from the germline V gene are MDHEN and SYDVKM. The V gene lost 8 bases and the J gene lost 0 bases, with 13 bases spanning the gap. The CDR3 sequence is 14 residues long. This CDR3 is CASSGQLDQETQYF. The CDR3 DNA reads as TGTGCCAGCTCAGGTCAGTTGGACCAAGAGACCCAGTACTTC.

This clone was detected a few times. The CDR3 region is CASSSRLAVSYEQYF. As DNA, the CDR3 is TGTGCCAGCAGCTCTCGACTAGCGGTCTCCTACGAGCAGTACTTC. The chain joins TRBV5-4 to TRBJ2-7; 9 bases match TRBD2. CDR3 length equals 15 residues. CDR1 and CDR2 from the germline V gene are SGHNT and YYREEE (reference sequence). The V and J ends lost 3 bases and 0 bases, in that order; junction bases with no gene match: 4.